This TCR beta chain originates from a study of T cell responses to AZD1222 COVID-19 vaccine. Germline V gene sequence: CDR1 LGHDT, CDR2 YNNKEL (reference sequence). This CDR3 has 15 residues. Trimming removed 1 base at V and 3 bases at J, with 13 bases between. Produced via immunoSEQ multiplex PCR; TCRdb's table is partial and in-frame only. The repertoire includes about 97,000 clones, around 89% of them detected once, and approximately 7.5% sits in the top ten. The sequences come from peripheral blood, collected on day 0 of AZD1222 vaccination. The clonotype comes from an adult in good health. The rearrangement links TRBV3-1 (or the pseudogene TRBV3-2) to TRBJ2-7, with a tentative D call TRBD2 (6 bases). The CDR3 loop reads CASSQGAGNDYEQYF. The DNA for the CDR3 is TGTGCCAGCAGCCAAGGGGCGGGGAATGACTACGAGCAGTACTTC.